Listed below are T cell receptor beta chains from one sample, sequenced in a study of Ad26.COV2.S vaccination and SARS-CoV-2 variants. Profiled with immunoSEQ multiplex PCR; TCRdb holds only in-frame clones, not every one. The sample consists of about 320,000 clones, roughly 80% of them appearing once. Sequenced material: peripheral blood, taken in a trial of Ad26.COV2.S vaccine versus placebo. The origin of the receptors is a person between 18 and 60 years old who received the Ad26.COV2.S COVID-19 vaccine or a placebo. Both conserved end residues are part of each CDR3. The D gene is left open where the match is weak. Clone size, where shown, is once, few, many, or a class for clones that have expanded.

DNA: TGTGCCAGCAGTTTAATTCGGACAGGGGGGTCTGATACGCAGTATTTT
CDR3: CASSLIRTGGSDTQYF
D: TRBD1
J: TRBJ2-3
V: TRBV27
size: .

DNA: TGTGCCAGCAGTCACGATCGGAAGGGACCTGAAGCTTTCTTT
CDR3: CASSHDRKGPEAFF
D: .
J: TRBJ1-1
V: TRBV5-6
size: .

DNA: TGTGCCAGCAGCCTATGGACAGGGGCCACTGGAAACACCATATATTTT
CDR3: CASSLWTGATGNTIYF
D: TRBD1
J: TRBJ1-3
V: TRBV7-6
size: .

DNA: TGCGCCAGCAGTTCAGGGTCTGGGCATGAGCAGTTCTTC
CDR3: CASSSGSGHEQFF
D: .
J: TRBJ2-1
V: TRBV5-1
size: .

DNA: TGTGCCAGCAGTGCCCGAACGGGACACAGCACAGATACGCAGTATTTT
CDR3: CASSARTGHSTDTQYF
D: .
J: TRBJ2-3
V: TRBV6-1
size: .

DNA: TGTGCCAGCAGTGAGGGAACCCACTCTAACTATGGCTACACCTTC
CDR3: CASSEGTHSNYGYTF
D: .
J: TRBJ1-2
V: TRBV28
size: .

DNA: TGTGCCAGCAGCCCGGACGGGGCCAACGTCCTGACTTTC
CDR3: CASSPDGANVLTF
D: .
J: TRBJ2-6
V: TRBV2
size: .

DNA: TGCAGTGCAACTTACAATGAGCAGTTCTTC
CDR3: CSATYNEQFF
D: .
J: TRBJ2-1
V: TRBV20-1
size: .

DNA: TGTGCCAGCAGCACCCGAGGGGTTTACAATGAGCAGTTCTTC
CDR3: CASSTRGVYNEQFF
D: .
J: TRBJ2-1
V: TRBV9
size: .

DNA: TGTGCCAGCAGTGAAGCCCTAGACGAGCAGTACTTC
CDR3: CASSEALDEQYF
D: .
J: TRBJ2-7
V: TRBV6-1
size: .

DNA: TGTGCCAGCAGTACAGGGTACTCCTATGGCTACACCTTC
CDR3: CASSTGYSYGYTF
D: .
J: TRBJ1-2
V: TRBV28
size: .

DNA: TGTGCCAGCAGGCTTACTAGCTTTCCCGAGACCCAGTACTTC
CDR3: CASRLTSFPETQYF
D: .
J: TRBJ2-5
V: TRBV6-5
size: .

DNA: TGTGCCAGCAGCTTAACGTGGGGAACTGAAGCTTTCTTT
CDR3: CASSLTWGTEAFF
D: .
J: TRBJ1-1
V: TRBV7-3
size: .

DNA: TGTGCCAGCAGCTTGGGGGGACTCCTCCAAGAGACCCAGTACTTC
CDR3: CASSLGGLLQETQYF
D: .
J: TRBJ2-5
V: TRBV5-5
size: .

DNA: TGTGCCAGCAGCTTGGGAAGGGGGCGGTCCGAGCAGTACTTC
CDR3: CASSLGRGRSEQYF
D: TRBD1
J: TRBJ2-7
V: TRBV5-5
size: .

DNA: TGTGCCAGCAGCTTGACCGGGACAGGGGGCGTTTCACCCCTCCACTTT
CDR3: CASSLTGTGGVSPLHF
D: TRBD1
J: TRBJ1-6
V: TRBV7-9
size: .

DNA: TGTGCCAGCAGTTACTCATCCTTAGGCCCCAATGAGCAGTTCTTC
CDR3: CASSYSSLGPNEQFF
D: .
J: TRBJ2-1
V: TRBV6-5
size: .

DNA: TGTGCCTGGAGTGTAGAGACAGGGGCTGGAAACACCATATATTTT
CDR3: CAWSVETGAGNTIYF
D: TRBD1
J: TRBJ1-3
V: TRBV30
size: .

DNA: TGTGCCAGCAGTTACCCCCTGGGAGCGGGCCCCACGGAGACCCAGTACTTC
CDR3: CASSYPLGAGPTETQYF
D: .
J: TRBJ2-5
V: TRBV6-2/TRBV6-3
size: .

DNA: TGTGCCAGCAGCTTAGAGGCGGGACAGGCCTACGAGCAGTACTTC
CDR3: CASSLEAGQAYEQYF
D: TRBD1
J: TRBJ2-7
V: TRBV13
size: .

DNA: TGCAGCGCCTCCGGGACAAACTCTGGGGCCAACGTCCTGACTTTC
CDR3: CSASGTNSGANVLTF
D: .
J: TRBJ2-6
V: TRBV29-1
size: .

DNA: TGCGCCAGCAGCTTGGTCGCCAGGCTGGGTGAGCAGTTCTTC
CDR3: CASSLVARLGEQFF
D: .
J: TRBJ2-1
V: TRBV5-1
size: .

DNA: TGTGCCAGCAGCCAAGGGGTTCAGAACACCATATATTTT
CDR3: CASSQGVQNTIYF
D: .
J: TRBJ1-3
V: TRBV3-1/TRBV3-2
size: few

DNA: TGTGCCAGTAGTATTGTCGGGGGAGGTTATGGCTACACCTTC
CDR3: CASSIVGGGYGYTF
D: .
J: TRBJ1-2
V: TRBV19
size: .

DNA: TGTGCCAGCAGCATGAGCGGGGGGCACGCAGATACGCAGTATTTT
CDR3: CASSMSGGHADTQYF
D: TRBD2
J: TRBJ2-3
V: TRBV9
size: .

DNA: TGTGCCAGCAGCCAGGTCTTCGGGTTCGAGCAGTACTTC
CDR3: CASSQVFGFEQYF
D: .
J: TRBJ2-7
V: TRBV14
size: .

DNA: TGTGCCAGCAGTTCCGACGGGACTCACTTGAATGGGCAGTACTTC
CDR3: CASSSDGTHLNGQYF
D: .
J: TRBJ2-7
V: TRBV2
size: .

DNA: TGTGCCAGCAGCCAAGATGGAAGCGGAAGCTCCTACAATGAGCAGTTCTTC
CDR3: CASSQDGSGSSYNEQFF
D: .
J: TRBJ2-1
V: TRBV4-2
size: .

DNA: TGCGCCAGCAGCTTGGAGCCAGCGGGGAGCACAGATACGCAGTATTTT
CDR3: CASSLEPAGSTDTQYF
D: TRBD2
J: TRBJ2-3
V: TRBV5-1
size: once

DNA: TGTGCCAGCTCACCCCAAAACAGGGGCCCCGGGGAGACCCAGTACTTC
CDR3: CASSPQNRGPGETQYF
D: TRBD1
J: TRBJ2-5
V: TRBV18
size: .

DNA: TGTGCCAGCTCAAGGACAGGGGGTAGCAATCAGCCCCAGCATTTT
CDR3: CASSRTGGSNQPQHF
D: TRBD1
J: TRBJ1-5
V: TRBV18
size: .

DNA: TGCGCCAGCAGCTTGGTGGGGACAGGGTTTTCCGGGGAGCTGTTTTTT
CDR3: CASSLVGTGFSGELFF
D: TRBD1
J: TRBJ2-2
V: TRBV5-1
size: once

DNA: TGCGCCAGCAGCCAAGGAGTAATAGGCAGCTATGGCTACACCTTC
CDR3: CASSQGVIGSYGYTF
D: .
J: TRBJ1-2
V: TRBV4-1
size: .

DNA: TGCGCCAGCAGCGCACACCGAACCTCCTACAATGAGCAGTTCTTC
CDR3: CASSAHRTSYNEQFF
D: .
J: TRBJ2-1
V: TRBV4-1
size: .

DNA: TGTGCCATCAGTGAGCCTAGAGAGAACACTGAAGCTTTCTTT
CDR3: CAISEPRENTEAFF
D: .
J: TRBJ1-1
V: TRBV10-3
size: few

DNA: TGCGCCAGCAGCCGCCCTAACGGTCTGAACACTGAAGCTTTCTTT
CDR3: CASSRPNGLNTEAFF
D: .
J: TRBJ1-1
V: TRBV4-1
size: medium-sized